This T cell receptor beta chain was recovered during a study of T-cell memory formation after mild COVID-19. TCRdb reprocessed the 5' RACE reads via MiXCR and lists one record per CDR3 protein. This table has roughly 500,000 distinct CDR3 sequences, over 20% appearing once. The CDR3 covers 16 residues. V was pared by 5 bases and J by 3 bases, with 19 bases between. This clonotype was seen only a few times. Sequencing input: PBMCs or a T cell subset sorted from them (not recorded which). The rearrangement links TRBV12-3 or TRBV12-4 to TRBJ1-1, with D maybe TRBD1 (5 bases). The TCR originated in an adult woman who had mild COVID-19 (a few samples of this study predate the infection). Cell type and time point are not known. CDR3 loop: CASSPIGKGRHTEAFF. DNA for the CDR3: TGTGCCAGCAGTCCCATAGGGAAGGGGAGGCACACTGAAGCTTTCTTT.